The 29 T cell receptor beta chains presented below share a single source sample, sequenced in a study of identical twins. From the 5' RACE reads, TCRdb called clonotypes with MiXCR, one entry per CDR3 protein. Here the sample spans fewer than 350,000 distinct CDR3 sequences, under 9.5% being singletons. These data are also associated with another study on yellow fever vaccine responses in identical twins.

Sequenced sample: memory (CD45RO+) T cells sorted from blood. The origin of the receptors is a woman aged 18-35 years in good health.

This clonotype was observed at least ten times. The V call is TRBV29-1, the J call TRBJ1-1; 9 bases align to TRBD1. The CDR3 loop spans 13 amino acids. CDR1 is SQVTM, CDR2 ANQGSEA, per germline. V shed 5 bases, J shed 7 bases, and the junction held 8 bases outside the gene matches. The CDR3 loop is CSVLGTGYLEAFF. In DNA, the CDR3 is TGCAGCGTTCTGGGGACAGGGTACCTTGAAGCTTTCTTT. Supplemented by reference TRBV29-1 and TRBJ1-1, the full variable domain reads SAVISQKPSRDICQRGTSLTIQCQVDSQVTMMFWYRQQPGQSLTLIATANQGSEATYESGFVIDKFPISRPNLTFSTLTVSNMSPEDSSIYLCSVLGTGYLEAFFGQGTRLTVV.

This chain joins TRBV20-1 and TRBJ2-2; D tentatively fits TRBD1 or TRBD2 (7 bases each). In germline, CDR1 is DFQATT, CDR2 SNEGSKA (reference sequence). This CDR3 contains 13 residues. Trimming removed 5 bases from V and 5 bases from J, with 12 bases in between. The CDR3 DNA is TGCAGTGCTCTCAGGGGGGGAACCGGGGAGCTGTTTTTT. Translation: CSALRGGTGELFF.

This clonotype occurred many times. The chain carries TRBV4-1 and TRBJ1-1; 7 positions agree with TRBD1. Germline CDR1 reads MGHRA; CDR2 reads YSYEKL. With V trimmed by 1 base and J by 7 bases, 9 bases remained unmatched. The CDR3 runs 15 residues. The CDR3: CASSQGIRGRGEAFF. CDR3 in DNA: TGCGCCAGCAGCCAAGGGATCAGGGGGAGGGGTGAAGCTTTCTTT.

Ten or more counts support this clonotype. The rearrangement links TRBV27 to TRBJ2-3; D is unclear. V was cut by 8 bases and J by 3 bases, with 3 bases left in between. The CDR3 is 10 amino acids. Looked up from germline, CDR1 is MNHEY and CDR2 is SMNVEV (reference sequence). The CDR3 here is CASGTDTQYF. Written as DNA, the CDR3 is TGTGCCAGCGGGACAGATACGCAGTATTTT.

The rearrangement joins TRBV5-5 to TRBJ1-2; D not certain. This CDR3 is built from 13 residues. V was trimmed by 1 base and J by 1 base, leaving 5 bases between them. The germline V gene encodes CDR1 SGHKS and CDR2 YYEKEE (reference sequence). CDR3 bases: TGTGCCAGCAGCTTGTCCCATAACTATGGCTACACCTTC. This translates into CASSLSHNYGYTF.

V gene TRBV7-6 combines with J gene TRBJ2-7; D is ambiguous. Germline CDR1 and CDR2: SGHVS and FNYEAQ. The CDR3 spans 14 residues. V lost 5 bases, J lost 3 bases, and 14 bases lay in between. As DNA, the CDR3 is TGTGCCAGCAGCCCTACCTGGACGATCTACGAGCAGTACTTC. Translation gives CASSPTWTIYEQYF.

This clonotype was detected ten times or more. This chain joins TRBV6-1 and TRBJ2-1, with 12 bases matching TRBD2. Germline CDR1 reads MNHNS; CDR2 reads SASEGT. The CDR3 has 16 residues. Trimming at V came to 6 bases and at J to 10 bases, leaving 13 bases not matched to a gene. CDR3 in amino acids: CASREQTSGSPGEQFF. The CDR3 DNA is TGTGCCAGCAGGGAACAGACTAGCGGGAGCCCAGGGGAGCAGTTCTTC.

This clonotype was observed at least ten times. The J gene is TRBJ2-3, the V gene TRBV12-3 or TRBV12-4; 7 nucleotides line up with TRBD1. J gave up 1 base and V 5 bases, and 6 bases lay outside the gene matches. The CDR3 totals 15 residues. Here the CDR3 DNA reads TGTGCCAGCAGTAAACAGGGGTTCGGCACAGATACGCAGTATTTT. Amino acids: CASSKQGFGTDTQYF.

This clonotype was detected many times. The chain carries TRBV6-1 and TRBJ1-6; TRBD1 aligns across 8 bases. V was clipped by 4 bases and J by 5 bases; unmatched bases: 4. The CDR3 sequence is 15 residues long. Looked up from germline, CDR1 is MNHNS and CDR2 is SASEGT. CDR3 protein: CASSALQGDNSPLHF. CDR3 bases: TGTGCCAGCAGTGCCTTACAGGGGGATAATTCACCCCTCCACTTT.

V and J are TRBV6-1 and TRBJ2-3; D unresolved. In germline, CDR1 is MNHNS, CDR2 SASEGT. The CDR3 sequence is 16 residues long. The V gene lost 6 bases and the J gene lost 1 base, with 17 bases spanning the gap. DNA for the CDR3: TGTGCCAGCAGCCCCAATCACCCTCCACGCACAGATACGCAGTATTTT. Translated, it gives CASSPNHPPRTDTQYF.

This clonotype has a count of ten or more. This chain links TRBV4-2 with TRBJ1-4; D not certain. The CDR3 loop spans 16 amino acids. Trimming removed 1 base at V and 0 bases at J, with 9 bases between. Germline V gives CDR1 LGHNA, CDR2 YNFKEQ. The CDR3 sequence: CASSQANSATNEKLFF. The CDR3 DNA sequence: TGTGCCAGCAGCCAAGCGAACAGCGCAACTAATGAAAAACTGTTTTTT.

In this sample, this clonotype turned up many times. This sequence joins TRBV27 and TRBJ2-5; D not resolved. The CDR3 length is 12 residues. With 6 bases removed from V and 5 bases from J, the gap between germline ends came to 10 bases. CDR1 MNHEY and CDR2 SMNVEV come from the germline V gene (reference sequence). CDR3 sequence (DNA): TGTGCCAGCAGGAGGATCGGGGAGACCCAGTACTTC. Translated: CASRRIGETQYF.

In its sample, this clonotype was seen a few times. J is TRBJ1-5 and V is TRBV7-8; TRBD1 aligns across 9 bases. CDR1 is SGHVS, CDR2 FQNEAQ, per germline. This CDR3 has 16 residues. Germline trimming cut 2 bases from V and 3 bases from J; bases unmatched to any gene: 5. CDR3 sequence (DNA): TGTGCCAGCAGCTTACTAGGGGACAGGGTCAATCAGCCCCAGCATTTT. Translated, it gives CASSLLGDRVNQPQHF.

This clonotype has at least ten counts. V gene TRBV5-1 combines with J gene TRBJ1-1; TRBD1 might be the D (5 bases). The germline V and J ends were trimmed by 4 bases and 5 bases, with 15 bases remaining between them. Germline V gene sequence: CDR1 SGHRS, CDR2 YFSETQ. The CDR3 is made up of 14 amino acids. For the CDR3, the DNA is TGCGCCAGCAGCCTGGGACCCGAGGTAACTGAAGCTTTCTTT. The encoded protein is CASSLGPEVTEAFF.

The chain recombines TRBV4-1 with TRBJ2-4; 15 nucleotides line up with TRBD2. Trimming cost V 4 bases and J 2 bases; bases outside gene matches: 6. The CDR3 is 18 residues long. The germline CDR1 and CDR2 sequences are MGHRA and YSYEKL. Here the CDR3 reads CASSRGLAGGLTKNIQYF. In DNA form, the CDR3 reads TGCGCCAGCAGCCGGGGACTAGCGGGGGGCCTAACCAAAAACATTCAGTACTTC.

This clonotype was counted at least ten times. The chain employs TRBV20-1 and TRBJ2-1; 10 nucleotides line up with TRBD2. The CDR3 consists of 20 residues. With 0 bases clipped from V and 3 bases from J, the junction kept 17 bases outside the gene matches. CDR1 is DFQATT and CDR2 is SNEGSKA in the germline V gene (reference sequence). CDR3 DNA: TGCAGTGCTAGAGATCAGGGGGTTTTCACTAGCGGGATCCACTACAATGAGCAGTTCTTC. The encoded protein is CSARDQGVFTSGIHYNEQFF.

The chain uses TRBV19 and TRBJ2-1; D could derive from TRBD1 or TRBD2 (7 bases each). Deletions cut 6 bases from V and 1 base from J, with 13 bases between. CDR1 and CDR2 (germline): LNHDA, SQIVND (reference sequence). The CDR3 has 15 amino acids. CDR3 DNA sequence: TGTGCCAGTAGGACGCAGGGGGGGTCCTACAATGAGCAGTTCTTC. It encodes CASRTQGGSYNEQFF.

The V and J genes are TRBV20-1 and TRBJ1-1; D is unresolved. CDR3 length equals 12 residues. In germline, CDR1 is DFQATT, CDR2 SNEGSKA (reference sequence). Trimming took off 1 base at V and 3 bases at J, with 6 bases between the two ends. The CDR3 coding sequence is TGCAGTGCTAGAGCTGGTCACACTGAAGCTTTCTTT. Its protein product is CSARAGHTEAFF.

This chain links TRBV7-3 with TRBJ1-1, with a weak D call TRBD1 (5 bases). Germline CDR1 and CDR2: SGHTA and FQGTGA. The CDR3 is 16 amino acids. The V gene lost 2 bases and the J gene lost 1 base, with 14 bases spanning the gap. CDR3 DNA sequence: TGTGCCAGCAGCTTATTACCCATCGGGGGGAACACTGAAGCTTTCTTT. It is translated as CASSLLPIGGNTEAFF.

This chain links TRBV11-1 with TRBJ2-2, with D maybe TRBD1 (5 bases). CDR3 length: 14 amino acids. Germline CDR1 reads SGHAT; CDR2 reads FQDESV (reference sequence). V was trimmed by 7 bases and J by 5 bases, leaving 14 bases between them. Here the CDR3 DNA reads TGTGCCAGCACCCGCGGCAGGGCGACCGGGGAGCTGTTTTTT. This translates into CASTRGRATGELFF.

J is TRBJ2-5 and V is TRBV20-1; 7 bases are shared with TRBD2. Germline V gives CDR1 DFQATT, CDR2 SNEGSKA (reference sequence). The CDR3 extends over 17 amino acids. With V trimmed by 0 bases and J by 7 bases, 17 bases remained unmatched. The DNA of the CDR3 is TGCAGTGCTAGAGATCCCAATAGGGACCCAGGCGGGGGGACCCAGTACTTC. Encoded protein: CSARDPNRDPGGGTQYF.

The rearrangement uses TRBV20-1 and TRBJ2-1; 11 bases fit TRBD2. Germline values: CDR1 DFQATT, CDR2 SNEGSKA (reference sequence). V lost 3 bases, J lost 6 bases, and 4 bases stayed unmatched. The CDR3 length is 14 residues. The CDR3 is CSARPGTSGNEQFF. CDR3 DNA: TGCAGTGCTAGGCCCGGGACTAGCGGCAATGAGCAGTTCTTC.

The table lists this clonotype with many counts. This chain joins TRBV5-1 and TRBJ2-3; 8 bases line up with TRBD2. The CDR3 has 14 residues. Germline CDR1 reads SGHRS; CDR2 reads YFSETQ. The V gene end was trimmed by 5 bases and the J gene end by 4 bases; junction bases not matched to a gene: 6. The CDR3 region has the DNA TGCGCCAGCAGGGGCGGGAGGATCTCAGATACGCAGTATTTT. Its translation: CASRGGRISDTQYF. The whole variable domain, filled in from reference TRBV5-1 and TRBJ2-3, reads KAGVTQTPRYLIKTRGQQVTLSCSPISGHRSVSWYQQTPGQGLQFLFEYFSETQRNKGNFPGRFSGRQFSNSRSEMNVSTLELGDSALYLCASRGGRISDTQYFGPGTRLTVL.

The V gene is TRBV19, the J gene TRBJ1-6, with 8 bases aligning to TRBD1. J lost 7 bases, V lost 4 bases, and 6 bases had no gene match. The CDR3 spans 15 residues. Germline V gene data show CDR1 as LNHDA and CDR2 as SQIVND (reference sequence). This CDR3 reads CASSNGQGHNSPLHF. The CDR3 DNA is TGTGCCAGTAGTAACGGACAGGGACACAATTCACCCCTCCACTTT. The full variable domain, with the rest looked up from reference TRBV19 and TRBJ1-6, is DGGITQSPKYLFRKEGQNVTLSCEQNLNHDAMYWYRQDPGQGLRLIYYSQIVNDFQKGDIAEGYSVSREKKESFPLTVTSAQKNPTAFYLCASSNGQGHNSPLHFGNGTRLTVT.

The rearrangement uses TRBV10-2 and TRBJ1-2; D not resolved. CDR3 length: 15 residues. V was shortened by 0 bases and J by 4 bases, with 12 bases between the two germline ends. CDR1 WSHSY and CDR2 SAAADI come from the germline V gene. The CDR3 DNA reads TGCGCCAGCAGTGAGTCGTCTGGAAATGGCTATGGCTACACCTTC. It specifies CASSESSGNGYGYTF.

Ten or more counts support this clonotype. The chain joins TRBV6-1 to TRBJ2-1, with D maybe TRBD1 (5 bases). This CDR3 has 16 residues. Looked up from germline, CDR1 is MNHNS and CDR2 is SASEGT. Trimming removed 0 bases from V and 5 bases from J, with 14 bases in between. The CDR3 sequence is CASSEAAGKTNNEQFF. The CDR3 nucleotides read TGTGCCAGCAGTGAAGCTGCAGGGAAGACCAACAATGAGCAGTTCTTC.

This clonotype was seen at least ten times. The gene calls are TRBV7-9 and TRBJ1-4, with TRBD1 identical over 7 bases. Germline lookup yields CDR1 SEHNR and CDR2 FQNEAQ (reference sequence). The J segment lost 7 bases and the V segment lost 1 base, leaving 3 bases of the junction unmatched. This CDR3 has 14 amino acids. CDR3 loop: CASSLVGGFEKLFF. The CDR3 region has the DNA TGTGCCAGCAGCTTAGTAGGGGGCTTTGAAAAACTGTTTTTT.

In this sample, this clonotype turned up many times. CDR3 coding DNA: TGCAGCGTCTCACGGGAGGGGGGACAGCCCCAGCATTTT. It yields the protein CSVSREGGQPQHF. This chain uses TRBV29-1 with TRBJ1-5; TRBD1 might be the D (6 bases). Trimming removed 6 bases at V and 7 bases at J, with 16 bases between. The germline CDR1 and CDR2 sequences are SQVTM and ANQGSEA. CDR3 size: 13 residues.

Many counts were recorded for this clonotype. V usage is TRBV5-1 and J usage is TRBJ2-1; 10 positions match TRBD2. V dropped 4 bases and J dropped 7; count of bases not matched to a gene: 8. Germline CDR1 and CDR2: SGHRS and YFSETQ. The CDR3 extends over 15 amino acids. CDR3 DNA sequence: TGCGCCAGCAGCCAAGCGGGGGGGAGTAAGAATGAGCAGTTCTTC. Its translation is CASSQAGGSKNEQFF.